These 30 T cell receptor beta chains came from one sample sequenced in a study of T cells in Graves' hyperthyroidism and ophthalmopathy. RNA transcripts provided the source from which TCR beta CDR3 regions were amplified. During a first-round RT-PCR of the TCR CDR3, the HTBI primer set was used. Using its own MiXCR run on the multiplex PCR reads, TCRdb lists one record per CDR3 protein. The table includes hundreds of thousands of distinct CDR3 sequences, roughly 13% detected once. The sequenced sample was blood. The receptors originated from a woman aged 30 to 39 with Graves' hyperthyroidism that later progressed to Graves' ophthalmopathy.

This clonotype was detected ten times or more. J is TRBJ2-7 and V is TRBV5-1; 13 bases are shared with TRBD2. The germline V gene has CDR1 SGHRS and CDR2 YFSETQ. The CDR3 has 15 amino acids. Trimming at V came to 4 bases and at J to 7 bases, leaving 8 bases not matched to a gene. CDR3 DNA: TGCGCCAGCAGCAAACAGGGACTAGCGGGAAAAGAGCAGTACTTC. Protein: CASSKQGLAGKEQYF. Complete variable domain (other parts from reference TRBV5-1 and TRBJ2-7): KAGVTQTPRYLIKTRGQQVTLSCSPISGHRSVSWYQQTPGQGLQFLFEYFSETQRNKGNFPGRFSGRQFSNSRSEMNVSTLELGDSALYLCASSKQGLAGKEQYFGPGTRLTVT.

Turning to this clonotype: A read error may explain this, as a much larger clone is one base away. The CDR3 carries no conserved terminal phenylalanine or tryptophan, so it likely arises from a read error. The gene calls are TRBV20-1 and TRBJ2-7, with D perhaps matching TRBD2 (5 bases). V lost 3 bases to trimming and J lost 3 bases, with 6 bases between them. Germline V gene sequence: CDR1 DFQATT, CDR2 SNEGSKA (reference sequence). The CDR3 is made up of 11 amino acids. DNA of the CDR3: TGCAGTGCTAGGAGGGACTACGAGCAGTACTGC. Protein sequence: CSARRDYEQYC.

This clonotype was counted at least ten times. The rearrangement uses TRBV7-6 and TRBJ2-2; no reliable D call. Trimming took off 1 base at V and 1 base at J, with 16 bases between the two ends. From germline, CDR1 is SGHVS and CDR2 FNYEAQ. The CDR3 sequence is 18 residues long. CDR3: CASSLEYSGHLNTGELFF. The CDR3 coding sequence is TGTGCCAGCAGCTTAGAGTACAGTGGGCACCTGAACACCGGGGAGCTGTTTTTT.

In this sample, this clonotype turned up many times. The gene calls are TRBV15 and TRBJ1-1; D gene uncertain. The CDR3 extends over 14 amino acids. The V end was cut by 4 bases, the J end by 5 bases, with 14 bases between. CDR1 is LNHNV, CDR2 YYDKDF, per germline (reference sequence). The CDR3 loop reads CATSMTSVLTEAFF. For the CDR3, the DNA is TGTGCCACCAGCATGACATCGGTTTTGACTGAAGCTTTCTTT. The complete variable domain, with remaining parts taken from reference TRBV15 and TRBJ1-1, reads DAMVIQNPRYQVTQFGKPVTLSCSQTLNHNVMYWYQQKSSQAPKLLFHYYDKDFNNEADTPDNFQSRRPNTSFCFLDIRSPGLGDTAMYLCATSMTSVLTEAFFGQGTRLTVV.

This clonotype occurred many times. The chain is built from TRBV27 and TRBJ2-3; perhaps D is TRBD1 or TRBD2 (5 bases each). V was shortened by 6 bases and J by 6 bases, with 22 bases between the two germline ends. Germline CDR1 and CDR2: MNHEY and SMNVEV (reference sequence). The CDR3 is made up of 16 amino acids. CDR3 amino acids: CASSTPGAPIRDTQYF. The CDR3 region has the DNA TGTGCCAGCAGCACCCCCGGGGCTCCGATCCGGGATACGCAGTATTTT.

This clonotype was observed at least ten times. The chain employs TRBV7-2 and TRBJ2-7, with D perhaps given as TRBD1 or TRBD2 (5 bases each). The V gene lost 3 bases and the J gene lost 3 bases, with 15 bases spanning the gap. Germline CDR1 reads SGHTA; CDR2 reads FQGNSA. CDR3 length equals 15 residues. CDR3 sequence reads: CASSLDRGPLYEQYF. The CDR3 bases are TGTGCCAGCAGCTTGGACCGGGGCCCTCTCTACGAGCAGTACTTC.

This clonotype was observed a few times. The CDR3 is CASSQEISALSSYNSPLHF. CDR3 DNA: TGTGCCAGCAGCCAAGAAATAAGCGCTTTAAGCTCCTATAATTCACCCCTCCACTTT. The rearrangement joins TRBV3-1 to TRBJ1-6; D is ambiguous. The germline V and J ends were trimmed by 0 bases and 0 bases, with 15 bases remaining between them. The CDR3 covers 19 residues. In germline, CDR1 is LGHDT, CDR2 YNNKEL (reference sequence). Complete variable domain (other parts from reference TRBV3-1 and TRBJ1-6): DTAVSQTPKYLVTQMGNDKSIKCEQNLGHDTMYWYKQDSKKFLKIMFSYNNKELIINETVPNRFSPKSPDKAHLNLHINSLELGDSAVYFCASSQEISALSSYNSPLHFGNGTRLTVT.

Concerning this clonotype: A much larger clone is a single base away; this may be a read error. V usage is TRBV14 and J usage is TRBJ2-2; D is ambiguous. The CDR3 extends over 14 amino acids. The ends were cut back, 1 base at V and 3 bases at J, with 6 bases in the middle. CDR1 and CDR2 from the germline V gene are SGHDN and FVKESK. CDR3 protein: CASSQVPYTGELFF. The CDR3 nucleotides read TGTGCCAGCAGCCAAGTTCCTTACACCGGGGAGCTGTTTTTT.

This clonotype was recorded at least ten times. The rearrangement joins TRBV3-1 to TRBJ1-2, with 7 nucleotides matching TRBD1. V dropped 4 bases and J dropped 7; count of bases not matched to a gene: 12. Germline values: CDR1 LGHDT, CDR2 YNNKEL (reference sequence). The CDR3 loop spans 15 amino acids. The CDR3 DNA reads as TGTGCCAGCAGCCCCCCCTTCGTGACAGGGAGTGGCTACACCTTC. It encodes CASSPPFVTGSGYTF.

This chain connects TRBV10-3 to TRBJ2-7; no definite D call. The CDR3 loop spans 12 amino acids. Germline V gives CDR1 ENHRY, CDR2 SYGVKD. The ends were cut back, 2 bases at V and 3 bases at J, with 5 bases in the middle. For the CDR3, the DNA is TGTGCCATCAGTGAGGACGTCTACGAGCAGTACTTC. It yields the protein CAISEDVYEQYF.

The chain employs TRBV7-2 and TRBJ2-7; no firm D call. CDR1 and CDR2 from the germline V gene are SGHTA and FQGNSA. The V and J ends lost 0 bases and 7 bases respectively, with 4 bases between them. The CDR3 runs to 11 residues. CDR3 protein: CASSLAFEQYF. In DNA, the CDR3 is TGTGCCAGCAGCTTAGCGTTTGAGCAGTACTTC. Full variable domain (rest looked up from reference TRBV7-2 and TRBJ2-7): GAGVSQSPSNKVTEKGKDVELRCDPISGHTALYWYRQSLGQGLEFLIYFQGNSAPDKSGLPSDRFSAERTGGSVSTLTIQRTQQEDSAVYLCASSLAFEQYFGPGTRLTVT.

J is TRBJ1-2 and V is TRBV7-9, with a tentative D call TRBD1 (6 bases). CDR1 SEHNR and CDR2 FQNEAQ come from the germline V gene (reference sequence). Trimming removed 5 bases at V and 7 bases at J, with 17 bases between. The CDR3 loop spans 14 amino acids. CDR3 coding DNA: TGTGCCAGCAGCCCCCCGGGAGGGGGGCTTGGCTACACCTTC. It specifies CASSPPGGGLGYTF.

This clonotype showed up many times. A read error may account for a junction end that differs from germline. The V gene is TRBV11-3, the J gene TRBJ2-5; the match to TRBD2 covers 9 bases. The CDR3 totals 15 residues. From germline, CDR1 is SGHNT and CDR2 YENEEA. The CDR3 nucleotides are TGTGCCAGCAGCCCCGGGACTAGCATCCAAGAGACCCAGCACTTC. This translates into CASSPGTSIQETQHF. The full variable domain, completed using reference TRBV11-3 and TRBJ2-5, is EAGVVQSPRYKIIEKKQPVAFWCNPISGHNTLYWYLQNLGQGPELLIRYENEEAVDDSQLPKDRFSAERLKGVDSTLKIQPAELGDSAVYLCASSPGTSIQETQHFGPGTRLLVL.

This sequence joins TRBV7-6 and TRBJ1-4; 8 nucleotides align to TRBD1. The CDR3 runs 17 residues. J was trimmed by 7 bases and V by 5 bases; bases with no gene match: 15. CDR1 and CDR2 (germline): SGHVS, FNYEAQ. The CDR3 sequence is CASSPLIGQGAGEKLFF. Written as DNA, the CDR3 is TGTGCCAGCAGCCCCCTAATCGGGCAGGGGGCCGGTGAAAAACTGTTTTTT.

This clonotype showed up many times. The chain is built from TRBV3-1 and TRBJ2-6; D possibly uses TRBD1 or TRBD2 (5 bases each). CDR1 is LGHDT and CDR2 is YNNKEL in the germline V gene (reference sequence). Deletions cut 3 bases from V and 4 bases from J, with 7 bases between. The CDR3 extends over 14 amino acids. The CDR3 region has the DNA TGTGCCAGCAGCCACCGGGGCGGGGCCAACGTCCTGACTTTC. This sequence encodes CASSHRGGANVLTF.

This clonotype was counted only a few times. V gene TRBV27 combines with J gene TRBJ2-7, with a weak D call TRBD1 (7 bases). Per germline, CDR1 MNHEY and CDR2 SMNVEV (reference sequence). The CDR3 has 15 residues. The germline V and J ends were trimmed by 6 bases and 3 bases, with 18 bases remaining between them. The CDR3 coding sequence is TGTGCCAGCAGAGTCAGTCAGGGGGGCAACTACGAGCAGTACTTC. It is translated as CASRVSQGGNYEQYF.

The table lists this clonotype with a count of one. J is TRBJ1-1 and V is TRBV5-1; tentative D call: TRBD1 (5 bases). V gave up 0 bases and J gave up 3 bases, with 15 bases separating them. Germline CDR1 SGHRS, CDR2 YFSETQ. CDR3 length equals 16 residues. The CDR3 loop reads CASSLDQGFIYTEAFF. The CDR3 DNA reads as TGCGCCAGCAGCTTGGATCAGGGTTTTATCTACACTGAAGCTTTCTTT.

This clonotype appeared many times. The rearrangement joins TRBV6-2 or TRBV6-3 to TRBJ2-1; TRBD1 matches 9 bases. V shed 6 bases and J 6 bases; nucleotides not matched to a gene: 9. There are 15 residues in the CDR3. Germline V gene data show CDR1 as MNHEY and CDR2 as SVGEGT. CDR3 protein: CASRPGTGSGNEQFF. The DNA for the CDR3 is TGTGCCAGCAGACCCGGGACAGGGTCAGGCAATGAGCAGTTCTTC.

This clonotype showed up many times. This chain links TRBV6-1 with TRBJ1-5; D gene ambiguous. With 4 bases removed from V and 3 bases from J, the gap between germline ends came to 13 bases. CDR1 is MNHNS, CDR2 SASEGT, per germline. This CDR3 spans 15 amino acids. Written as DNA, the CDR3 is TGTGCCAGCAGTGTCGATACCCTCCCCAATCAGCCCCAGCATTTT. It codes for CASSVDTLPNQPQHF.

This clonotype has a handful of counts. The chain carries TRBV7-2 and TRBJ1-2; TRBD1 might be the D (5 bases). The CDR3 is 15 amino acids. CDR1 and CDR2 (germline): SGHTA, FQGNSA. V dropped 5 bases and J dropped 8 bases, with 21 bases sitting between them. The CDR3 loop is CASSLRSGRVEGYTF. CDR3 DNA sequence: TGTGCCAGCAGCCTTCGTTCGGGCAGGGTAGAAGGCTACACCTTC.

The chain employs TRBV3-1 and TRBJ1-3; D is unresolved. The CDR3 totals 13 residues. V was shortened by 3 bases and J by 0 bases, with 3 bases between the two germline ends. The germline V gene encodes CDR1 LGHDT and CDR2 YNNKEL (reference sequence). CDR3: CASSQASGNTIYF. As DNA, the CDR3 is TGTGCCAGCAGCCAGGCCTCTGGAAACACCATATATTTT.

This clonotype has ten or more counts. The chain has TRBV6-2 or TRBV6-3 and TRBJ1-5; tentative D call: TRBD1 (6 bases). The V gene lost 0 bases and the J gene lost 4 bases, with 7 bases spanning the gap. The CDR3 covers 14 residues. The germline V gene has CDR1 MNHEY and CDR2 SVGEGT. The CDR3 region is CASSYSGQNQPQHF. CDR3 coding DNA: TGTGCCAGCAGTTACTCTGGACAGAATCAGCCCCAGCATTTT.

In this sample, this clonotype turned up many times. V is TRBV2 and J is TRBJ2-7; D is possibly TRBD1 (6 bases). Germline V gives CDR1 SNHLY, CDR2 FYNNEI. V lost 7 bases, J lost 9 bases, and 16 bases lay in between. This CDR3 is 12 amino acids long. CDR3 nucleotide sequence: TGTGCCAGCACCTGGACAGCTGTCCGGCAGTACTTC. This translates into CASTWTAVRQYF.

V gene TRBV2 combines with J gene TRBJ1-1; no clear D. The V and J ends lost 4 bases and 5 bases respectively, with 11 bases between them. Germline assignment: CDR1 SNHLY and CDR2 FYNNEI. CDR3 length: 13 residues. CDR3 sequence: CASSGGLGTEAFF. The DNA for the CDR3 is TGTGCCAGCAGTGGAGGGTTGGGTACTGAAGCTTTCTTT.

This clonotype occurred many times. J is TRBJ2-7 and V is TRBV11-2, with D possibly being TRBD1 (6 bases). V was clipped by 2 bases and J by 3 bases, with 20 bases between them. Germline V gives CDR1 SGHAT, CDR2 FQNNGV. CDR3 length: 17 residues. The DNA for the CDR3 is TGTGCCAGCAGCTTAAGTGTTGGGACAAGGATTAGCTACGAGCAGTACTTC. The encoded protein is CASSLSVGTRISYEQYF.

This clonotype was detected many times. The chain employs TRBV7-2 and TRBJ2-7; 13 bases agree with TRBD2. Germline assignment: CDR1 SGHTA and CDR2 FQGNSA. The CDR3 is 18 amino acids. V trimming: 5 bases; J trimming: 1 base; junction bases outside the gene matches: 11. In DNA, the CDR3 is TGTGCCAGCAGCGCAAGACTAGCGGGAGGCCCCCTATCCTACGAGCAGTACTTC. Translation: CASSARLAGGPLSYEQYF.

Many counts were recorded for this clonotype. The rearrangement uses TRBV7-9 and TRBJ2-5; D possibly matches TRBD1 or TRBD2 (7 bases each). The V gene's germline CDR1 is SEHNR and CDR2 FQNEAQ (reference sequence). This CDR3 contains 16 residues. V gave up 5 bases and J gave up 4 bases, with 20 bases separating them. CDR3 bases: TGTGCCAGCAGCCCAAGACAGGGAGGGGGGAGAGAGACCCAGTACTTC. Translation gives CASSPRQGGGRETQYF. Combining the CDR3 with reference TRBV7-9 and TRBJ2-5 gives the whole variable domain DTGVSQNPRHKITKRGQNVTFRCDPISEHNRLYWYRQTLGQGPEFLTYFQNEAQLEKSRLLSDRFSAERPKGSFSTLEIQRTEQGDSAMYLCASSPRQGGGRETQYFGPGTRLLVL.

This clonotype was found many times. The chain joins TRBV3-1 to TRBJ2-3, with a weak D call TRBD2 (5 bases). V was pared by 0 bases and J by 9 bases, with 13 bases between. This CDR3 has 14 amino acids. Per the germline V gene, CDR1 is LGHDT and CDR2 is YNNKEL (reference sequence). This CDR3 reads CASSQDSTRGTQYF. In DNA, the CDR3 is TGTGCCAGCAGCCAAGATAGCACCCGAGGGACGCAGTATTTT.

This clonotype was picked up a small number of times. At one boundary the junction diverges from the germline segment, which might be a read error. The chain joins TRBV6-1 to TRBJ2-7, with D hard to call. There are 14 residues in the CDR3. Looked up from germline, CDR1 is MNHNS and CDR2 is SASEGT. This chain's CDR3 is CASSLTHGLDERYF. The CDR3, as DNA: TGTGCCAGCTCCCTAACCCATGGCCTCGATGAGCGGTACTTC.

This clonotype was observed many times. CDR3 nucleotide sequence: TGTGCCAGCAGCTCACTCGAGAGCGGCTACACCTTC. Translating it yields CASSSLESGYTF. The V and J genes are TRBV7-3 and TRBJ1-2; D is undetermined. CDR3 size: 12 residues. Germline V gives CDR1 SGHTA, CDR2 FQGTGA. The germline V and J ends were trimmed by 4 bases and 8 bases, with 11 bases remaining between them.